The entry below describes one T cell receptor (beta chain). The data were taken from a study of cytomegalovirus exposure and HLA in healthy donors. Method: immunoSEQ multiplex PCR; TCRdb's copy keeps in-frame clones and lacks some. The sample records roughly 200,000 clones, about 89% being singletons. Germline V gene data show CDR1 as SNHLY and CDR2 as FYNNEI. The CDR3 is 13 amino acids. V dropped 6 bases and J dropped 3; count of bases not matched to a gene: 1. The sequencing input was PBMCs. The gene calls are TRBV2 and TRBJ1-1; 10 bases fit TRBD1. The sequence was obtained from a man aged 25 to 40 in good health and CMV-seropositive. This chain's CDR3 is CASRGQGYTEAFF. The CDR3 coding sequence is TGTGCCAGCAGGGGACAGGGGTACACTGAAGCTTTCTTT.